Below, 5 T cell receptor beta chains from the same sample are listed, as sequenced in a study of T-cell reconstitution after alpha-beta-depleted transplantation in children. A TCRbeta library incorporating unique molecular identifiers was prepared. TCRdb passed the PCR reads through MiXCR, listing each CDR3 protein once. The data contain approximately 400,000 distinct CDR3 sequences, about a tenth of them singletons. Sequences were derived from PBMCs from the stem cell graft donor, sampled from the stem cell graft. The receptors were gathered from a human donor who donated a stem cell graft to a child with acute myeloid leukemia.

This clonotype was detected many times. Relative to the germline gene, one junction end is altered; a read error may explain this. The chain links TRBV6-5 to TRBJ1-1; tentative D call: TRBD1 (5 bases). The CDR3 spans 11 residues. The germline V gene encodes CDR1 MNHEY and CDR2 SVGAGI. The CDR3 region is CASSRGSEAFF. In nucleotides, the CDR3 is TGCGCCAGCTCCCGGGGCAGCGAAGCTTTCTTT.

This clonotype was observed a few times. The rearrangement links TRBV21-1 to TRBJ1-5. TRBV21-1 corresponds to a pseudogene. The CDR3 extends over 14 amino acids. The CDR3 DNA follows: TGTGCCAGCAGCAAACCGGGGAACAATCAGCCCCAGCATTTT. It translates to CASSKPGNNQPQHF.

This sequence joins TRBV10-3 and TRBJ1-1; D uncertain. In germline, CDR1 is ENHRY, CDR2 SYGVKD. CDR3 length: 12 amino acids. Deletions cut 5 bases from V and 4 bases from J, with 8 bases between. CDR3 DNA: TGTGCCATCAGTACATTAAGCACTGAAGCTTTCTTT. The encoded protein is CAISTLSTEAFF.

The V gene is TRBV6-1, the J gene TRBJ2-7; perhaps TRBD1 as D (5 bases). This CDR3 contains 15 residues. The germline V gene encodes CDR1 MNHNS and CDR2 SASEGT. V was clipped by 6 bases and J by 2 bases, with 17 bases between them. Here the CDR3 reads CASSLLTQGAYEQYV. The CDR3 region has the DNA TGTGCCAGCAGCCTTCTCACCCAGGGCGCCTACGAGCAGTACGTC.

The gene calls are TRBV4-1 and TRBJ2-1; D is possibly TRBD1 (6 bases). Germline V gives CDR1 MGHRA, CDR2 YSYEKL. The CDR3 is 15 residues long. With 2 bases removed from V and 7 bases from J, the gap between germline ends came to 15 bases. This chain's CDR3 is CASSQTAGVGNEQFF. CDR3 DNA sequence: TGCGCCAGCAGCCAAACTGCAGGGGTTGGTAATGAGCAGTTCTTC.